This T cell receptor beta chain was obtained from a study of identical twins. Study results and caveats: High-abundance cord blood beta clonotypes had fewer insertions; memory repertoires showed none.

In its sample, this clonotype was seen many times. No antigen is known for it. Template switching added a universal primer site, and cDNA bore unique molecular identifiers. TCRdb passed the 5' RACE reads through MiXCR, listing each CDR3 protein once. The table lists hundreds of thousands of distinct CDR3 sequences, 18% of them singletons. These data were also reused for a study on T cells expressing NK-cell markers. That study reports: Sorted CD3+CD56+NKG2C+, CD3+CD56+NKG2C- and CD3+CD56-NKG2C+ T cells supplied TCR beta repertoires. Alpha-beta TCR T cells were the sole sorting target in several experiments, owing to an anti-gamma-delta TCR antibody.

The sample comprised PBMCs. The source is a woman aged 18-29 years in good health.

CDR3: CASSPYSGNTIYF. The DNA of the CDR3 is TGTGCCAGCAGTCCATACTCTGGAAACACCATATATTTT. The rearrangement links TRBV12-3 or TRBV12-4 to TRBJ1-3, with D uncertain. The CDR3 extends over 13 amino acids. V was pared by 5 bases and J by 0 bases, with 5 bases between.